A selection of T cell receptor beta chains follows, all from one sample in a study of blood T cell repertoires in COVID-19. The method was immunoSEQ multiplex PCR; TCRdb's version includes in-frame clones alone and lacks a portion of them. The table has around 240,000 clones, 75% to 90% seen once. The sequenced material came from PBMCs or T cells enriched from blood (not recorded which). These receptor sequences come from a middle-aged man who had been exposed to COVID-19. The CDR3 runs from the conserved cysteine through the conserved F or W. Each record gives: D gene, J gene, V gene, clone size, CDR3 protein, CDR3 DNA. The D gene is left open where the match is weak. Only part of the rows carry a size: once, few, many, or a class if the clone is expanded.

>.|TRBJ2-5|TRBV7-2|.
CASSLALTEETQYF
TGTGCCAGCAGCTTAGCTTTGACAGAGGAGACCCAGTACTTC
>TRBD1|TRBJ1-5|TRBV11-3|.
CASSETGGQPQHF
TGTGCCAGCAGCGAGACAGGGGGTCAGCCCCAGCATTTT
>.|TRBJ1-1|TRBV2|.
CASTADTNEAFF
TGTGCCAGCACCGCGGACACAAATGAAGCTTTCTTT
>TRBD1|TRBJ2-1|TRBV18|.
CASSPSGTGVAEQFF
TGTGCCAGCTCCCCCTCCGGGACAGGGGTGGCTGAGCAGTTCTTC
>.|TRBJ1-1|TRBV11-2|.
CASSPREGVVGEAFF
TGTGCCAGCAGCCCCCGCGAAGGGGTTGTAGGAGAAGCTTTCTTT
>.|TRBJ1-2|TRBV5-5|.
CASSLALNYGYTF
TGTGCCAGCAGCTTGGCCCTGAACTATGGCTACACCTTC
>TRBD2|TRBJ2-3|TRBV19|.
CASRRSGAEPDTQYF
TGTGCCAGTAGACGGAGCGGGGCGGAGCCAGATACGCAGTATTTT
>.|TRBJ1-5|TRBV5-1|few
CASSLEGRSNQPQHF
TGCGCCAGCAGCTTGGAAGGCAGGTCCAATCAGCCCCAGCATTTT
>.|TRBJ2-7|TRBV6-5|.
CASSYSISVGAYEQYF
TGTGCCAGCAGTTACTCGATATCCGTCGGGGCCTACGAGCAGTACTTC
>TRBD1|TRBJ1-2|TRBV28|.
CASSTQGARYGYTF
TGTGCCAGCAGTACACAGGGGGCGCGCTATGGCTACACCTTC
>.|TRBJ2-6|TRBV27|.
CASRLGANVLTF
TGTGCCAGCAGACTTGGGGCCAACGTCCTGACTTTC
>.|TRBJ2-3|TRBV7-8|few
CASSHVFGGLDTQYF
TGTGCCAGCAGCCACGTTTTCGGGGGGCTAGATACGCAGTATTTT
>.|TRBJ2-1|TRBV24-1|.
CATSDFSSYNEQFF
TGTGCCACCAGTGATTTTTCTAGCTACAATGAGCAGTTCTTC
>.|TRBJ1-5|TRBV27|.
CASSPGRAGEQPQHF
TGTGCCAGCAGCCCGGGCCGGGCAGGGGAGCAGCCCCAGCATTTT
>.|TRBJ2-5|TRBV18|.
CASSEQGTQYF
TGTGCCAGTAGCGAACAGGGGACCCAGTACTTC
>TRBD2|TRBJ2-3|TRBV19|.
CASSIRLAGGSTDTQYF
TGTGCCAGTAGTATCCGACTAGCGGGGGGTAGCACAGATACGCAGTATTTT
>TRBD2|TRBJ2-1|TRBV28|.
CASEGTSGPQAYNEQFF
TGTGCCAGCGAGGGGACTAGCGGACCTCAAGCCTACAATGAGCAGTTCTTC